Here is one TCR beta chain with its context. The protocol was immunoSEQ multiplex PCR, while the TCRdb copy is restricted to in-frame clones and leaves out a portion. The repertoire holds about 50,000 clones, with over 90% as singletons. From germline, CDR1 is LGHNA and CDR2 YSLEER. V lost 0 bases, J lost 6 bases, and 8 bases stayed unmatched. The CDR3 totals 16 residues. Sampling times: baseline, cycle 4 day 1, cycle 7 day 1. The sample comes from a study of OX40 agonist ivuxolimab in advanced cancers. About the study: One patient with hepatocellular carcinoma and two with cutaneous melanoma, three in all, had partial responses.

This chain links TRBV4-3 with TRBJ2-7; 10 nucleotides align to TRBD2. The clonotype was recovered from an adult with an advanced solid tumor such as melanoma, head and neck, liver or kidney cancer. The sequencing used CD4+ or CD8+ T cells sorted from blood, collected in a trial of the OX40 agonist ivuxolimab. For the CDR3, the DNA is TGCGCCAGCAGCCAAGATCGGCTAGCGGGAGTTAGCGAGCAGTACTTC. This codes for CASSQDRLAGVSEQYF.